The sequence of this T cell receptor beta chain was determined in a study of blood T cell repertoires in COVID-19. For the study at large: From T cells, B-cell-depleted T cells, or PBMCs came the material, which was cDNA or gDNA.

In the original analysis: Reference gene primers were amplified, and this amplification served to estimate nucleated cell counts. The table came from immunoSEQ multiplex PCR; TCRdb's copy has only in-frame clones and leaves some out. V and J calls and clone size are as listed in that table; D and trimming were resolved from the DNA. Among 360,000 or so clones listed, about 88% were seen once. Deletions cut 4 bases from V and 0 bases from J, with 6 bases between. This CDR3 contains 13 residues. J is TRBJ1-2 and V is TRBV12-3 or TRBV12-4, with a weak D call TRBD1 (5 bases). The TCR originated in a woman in her twenties or thirties who had recovered from COVID-19. Specimen: PBMCs or T cells enriched from blood (not recorded which). CDR3 region: CASSSRANYGYTF. The CDR3, as DNA: TGTGCCAGCAGTTCCAGGGCTAACTATGGCTACACCTTC.